This T cell receptor beta chain comes out of a study of T cell clonotyping in hematopoietic cell transplantation. A word on this clone: Its antigen is not identified.

The CDR3 runs to 15 residues. Trimming shortened V by 5 bases and J by 3 bases, and 14 bases separated the two germline ends. The germline V gene has CDR1 MNHEY and CDR2 SVGAGI. Assay used: immunoSEQ multiplex PCR; TCRdb lists only in-frame clones, some missing. Among about 15,000 clones listed, roughly 70% were seen once. Notes on the study in general: Higher Inverse Simpson Index values in graft donor and pretransplant recipient predicted broader posttransplant TCR diversity. Without cell sorting, CD4 versus CD8 contributions remain unresolved. Pathologically expanded recipient clonotypes increased progressively from day 30 to day 180 as diversity fell.

The V and J genes are TRBV6-5 and TRBJ2-1; D is perhaps TRBD2 (6 bases). The sequence was obtained from a woman in her fifties or sixties in good health. Some clones in this sample may be carry-over from other donors' samples. Sequenced input: peripheral blood mononuclear cells. CDR3 protein: CASSRDSANYNEQFF. Here the CDR3 DNA reads TGTGCCAGCAGTCGGGACTCTGCGAACTACAATGAGCAGTTCTTC.